Detailed here is one T cell receptor beta chain. Its target is unknown. This CDR3 has 14 amino acids. V lost 0 bases and J lost 8, with 11 bases in between. Germline V CDR1 and CDR2: LGHNA, YSLEER. The data belong to a study of blood T cells in healthy people across ages. Study-wide context: For every two T cells, template switching captured about one barcoded beta molecule.

Broader study findings: Older age coincided with a roughly linear decline in TCR beta diversity per million T cells. Changes seen in expanded clonotypes were possibly confounded by donor CMV status left unknown.

Then a second PCR, running about 6 to 11 cycles, was carried out with a sample-barcoded 5' primer and a J-beta primer mix. Every single cDNA molecule received a tag from a template-switch adaptor with 12 random nucleotides. Using its own MiXCR run on the 5' RACE reads, TCRdb lists one record per CDR3 protein. The sample shows approximately 830,000 distinct CDR3 sequences, around 62% of them seen only once. The chain carries TRBV4-3 and TRBJ2-4; D gene uncertain. The TCR originated in a man aged 25-40 years in good health. The sequencing sample was made of blood. The CDR3 DNA follows: TGCGCCAGCAGCCAAGAGCGCTTCGTTGACATTCAGTACTTC. It specifies CASSQERFVDIQYF.